This note documents a single T cell receptor (beta chain) sequence. The antigen is undetermined. In the same sample, other DNA sequences code for this CDR3. The data are from a study of PD-1 blockade in classical Hodgkin lymphoma. The study's findings and limits: There was a significant rise in CD4+ TCR diversity by C4D1, with no such rise for CD8+.

Method: immunoSEQ multiplex PCR; TCRdb's copy keeps in-frame clones and lacks some. The sample includes more than 55,000 clones, more than 70% seen only once; the top ten take roughly 5%. Relapse was seen in all patients after autologous stem cell transplantation, and brentuximab vedotin exposure was variable. Per the germline V gene, CDR1 is SGHRS and CDR2 is YFSETQ. Trimming at V came to 0 bases and at J to 6 bases, leaving 1 base not matched to a gene. The CDR3 consists of 14 residues. Here the sequenced sample was peripheral blood mononuclear cells (PBMCs), taken before the second cycle of nivolumab. The clonotype originates from a human donor with classical Hodgkin lymphoma. V is TRBV5-1 and J is TRBJ2-3; the match to TRBD2 covers 10 bases. CDR3 nucleotides: TGCGCCAGCAGCTTGGGGACTAGCGGTGATACGCAGTATTTT. This sequence encodes CASSLGTSGDTQYF.